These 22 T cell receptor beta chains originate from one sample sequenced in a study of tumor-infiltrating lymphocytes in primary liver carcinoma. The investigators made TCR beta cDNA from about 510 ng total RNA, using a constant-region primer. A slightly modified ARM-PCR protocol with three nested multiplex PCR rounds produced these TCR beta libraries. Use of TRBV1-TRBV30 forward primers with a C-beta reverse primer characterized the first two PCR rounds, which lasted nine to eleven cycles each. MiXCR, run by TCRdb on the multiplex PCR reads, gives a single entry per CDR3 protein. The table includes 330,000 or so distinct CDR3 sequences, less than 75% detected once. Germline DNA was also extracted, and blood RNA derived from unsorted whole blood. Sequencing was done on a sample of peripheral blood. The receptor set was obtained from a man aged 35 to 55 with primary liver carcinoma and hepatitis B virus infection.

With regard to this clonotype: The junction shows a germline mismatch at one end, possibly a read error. CDR3 DNA sequence: TGTACCAGCAGTGAAGGACGGGCCTTGGGCGTGGCCAACGTCCTGACTTTC. It yields the protein CTSSEGRALGVANVLTF. V and J are TRBV6-1 and TRBJ2-6; D not resolved. CDR1 is MNHNS, CDR2 SASEGT, per germline. The CDR3 runs to 17 residues.

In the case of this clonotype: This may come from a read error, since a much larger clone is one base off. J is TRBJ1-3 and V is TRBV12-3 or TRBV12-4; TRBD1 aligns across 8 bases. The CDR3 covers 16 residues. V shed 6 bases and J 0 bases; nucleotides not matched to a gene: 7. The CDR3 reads CASRGGQAHSGNTIYF. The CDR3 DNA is TGTGCCAGCAGAGGGGGACAGGCCCACTCTGGAAACACCATATATTTT.

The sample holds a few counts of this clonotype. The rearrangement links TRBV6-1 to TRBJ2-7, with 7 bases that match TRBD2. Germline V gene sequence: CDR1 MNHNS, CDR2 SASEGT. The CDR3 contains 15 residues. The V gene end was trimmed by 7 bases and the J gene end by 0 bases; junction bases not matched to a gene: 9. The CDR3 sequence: CASKSAGGSSYEQYF. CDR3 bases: TGTGCCAGCAAATCAGCAGGCGGGAGCTCCTACGAGCAGTACTTC.

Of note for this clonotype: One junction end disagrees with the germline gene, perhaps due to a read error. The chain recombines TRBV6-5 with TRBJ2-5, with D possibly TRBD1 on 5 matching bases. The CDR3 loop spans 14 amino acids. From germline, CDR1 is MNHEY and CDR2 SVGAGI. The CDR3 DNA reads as TGTGCCTGCAGGAAAGGACAAGGCTATGAGACCCAGTACTTC. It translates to CACRKGQGYETQYF.

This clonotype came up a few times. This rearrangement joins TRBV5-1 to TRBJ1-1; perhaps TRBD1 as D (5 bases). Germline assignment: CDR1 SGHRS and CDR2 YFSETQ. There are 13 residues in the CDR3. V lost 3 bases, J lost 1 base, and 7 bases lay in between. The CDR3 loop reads CASSWDGNTEAFF. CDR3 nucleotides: TGCGCCAGCAGCTGGGACGGGAACACTGAAGCTTTCTTT.

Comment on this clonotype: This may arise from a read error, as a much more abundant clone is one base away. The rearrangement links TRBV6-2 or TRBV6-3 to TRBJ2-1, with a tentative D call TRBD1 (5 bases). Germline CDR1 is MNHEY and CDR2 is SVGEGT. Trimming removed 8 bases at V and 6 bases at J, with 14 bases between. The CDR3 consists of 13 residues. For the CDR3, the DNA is TGTGCCAGCTTAAGAACAGGACCCAATGAGCAGTTCTTC. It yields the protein CASLRTGPNEQFF.

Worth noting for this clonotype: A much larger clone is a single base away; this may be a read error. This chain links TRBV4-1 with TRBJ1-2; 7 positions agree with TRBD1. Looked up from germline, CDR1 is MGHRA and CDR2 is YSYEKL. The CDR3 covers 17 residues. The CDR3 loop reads CASSQAPLRGGRYGYAF. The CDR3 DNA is TGCGCCAGCAGCCAAGCGCCCCTGAGAGGGGGCCGGTATGGCTACGCCTTC.

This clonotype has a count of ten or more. Here the CDR3 reads CASSFGTSLREQYF. For the CDR3, the DNA is TGTGCCAGCAGTTTTGGGACTAGCTTACGCGAGCAGTACTTC. The rearrangement links TRBV6-5 to TRBJ2-7; 9 positions agree with TRBD2. V lost 4 bases to trimming and J lost 6 bases; unmatched junction nucleotides: 7. The CDR3 consists of 14 residues. The germline CDR1 and CDR2 sequences are MNHEY and SVGAGI.

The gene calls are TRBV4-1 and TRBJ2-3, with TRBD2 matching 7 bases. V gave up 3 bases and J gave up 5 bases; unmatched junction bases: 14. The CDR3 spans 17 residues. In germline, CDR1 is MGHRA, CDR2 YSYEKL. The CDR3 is CASSHPRSGGREDTQYF. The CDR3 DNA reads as TGCGCCAGCAGCCACCCGCGTTCGGGAGGCAGGGAAGATACGCAGTATTTT.

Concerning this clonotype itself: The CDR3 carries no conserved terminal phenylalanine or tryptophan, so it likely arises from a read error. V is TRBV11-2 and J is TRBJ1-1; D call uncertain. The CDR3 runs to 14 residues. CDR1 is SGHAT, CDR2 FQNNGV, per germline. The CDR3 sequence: CASSLDQVLTEAFL. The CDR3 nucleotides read TGTGCCAGCAGTTTAGACCAGGTACTTACTGAAGCTTTCCTT.

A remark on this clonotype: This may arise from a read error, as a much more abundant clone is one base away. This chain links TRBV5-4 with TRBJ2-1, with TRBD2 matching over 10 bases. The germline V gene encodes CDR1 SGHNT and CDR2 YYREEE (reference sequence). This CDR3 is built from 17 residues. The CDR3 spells CASTDARTSGISNGQFF. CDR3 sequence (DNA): TGTGCCAGCACCGACGCCAGGACTAGCGGCATCAGCAATGGGCAGTTCTTC. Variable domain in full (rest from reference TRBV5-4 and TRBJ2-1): ETGVTQSPTHLIKTRGQQVTLRCSSQSGHNTVSWYQQALGQGPQFIFQYYREEENGRGNFPPRFSGLQFPNYSSELNVNALELDDSALYLCASTDARTSGISNGQFFGPGTRLTVL.

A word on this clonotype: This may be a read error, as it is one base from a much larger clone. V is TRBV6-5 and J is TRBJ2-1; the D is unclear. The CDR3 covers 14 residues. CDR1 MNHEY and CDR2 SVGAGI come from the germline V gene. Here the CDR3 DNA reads TGTGCCAGCAATTACTCTTGGAAAGACAATGAGCAGTTCTTC. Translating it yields CASNYSWKDNEQFF.

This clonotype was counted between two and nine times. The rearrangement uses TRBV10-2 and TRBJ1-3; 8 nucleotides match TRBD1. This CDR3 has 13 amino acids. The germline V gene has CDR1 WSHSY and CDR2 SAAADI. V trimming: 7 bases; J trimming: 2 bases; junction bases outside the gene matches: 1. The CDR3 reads CASKQGAGNTIYF. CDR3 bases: TGCGCCAGCAAACAGGGGGCTGGAAACACCATATATTTT.

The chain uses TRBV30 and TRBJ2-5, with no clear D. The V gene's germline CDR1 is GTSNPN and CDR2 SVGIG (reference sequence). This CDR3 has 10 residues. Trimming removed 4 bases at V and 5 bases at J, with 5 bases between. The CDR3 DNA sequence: TGTGCCTGGATGTCTGAGACCCAGTACTTC. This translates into CAWMSETQYF.

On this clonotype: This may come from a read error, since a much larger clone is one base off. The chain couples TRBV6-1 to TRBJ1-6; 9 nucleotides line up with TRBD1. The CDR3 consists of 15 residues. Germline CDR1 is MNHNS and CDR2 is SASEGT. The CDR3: CTSSAGTGYASPLHF. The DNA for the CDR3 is TGTACCAGCAGTGCCGGGACAGGGTATGCTTCACCCCTCCACTTT.

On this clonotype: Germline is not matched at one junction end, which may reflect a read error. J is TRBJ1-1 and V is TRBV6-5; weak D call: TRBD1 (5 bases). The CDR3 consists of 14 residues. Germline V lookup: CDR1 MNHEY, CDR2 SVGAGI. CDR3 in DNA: TGTGCCAGCAGATCCGGGACGCTGAACACTGAATCTTTCTTC. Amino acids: CASRSGTLNTESFF.

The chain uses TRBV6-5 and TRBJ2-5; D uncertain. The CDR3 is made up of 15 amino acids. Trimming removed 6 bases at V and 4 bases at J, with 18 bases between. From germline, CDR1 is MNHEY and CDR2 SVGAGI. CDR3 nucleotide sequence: TGTGCCAGCAGCCGCGAGTCGCCCCTCTCAGAGACCCAGTACTTC. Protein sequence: CASSRESPLSETQYF.

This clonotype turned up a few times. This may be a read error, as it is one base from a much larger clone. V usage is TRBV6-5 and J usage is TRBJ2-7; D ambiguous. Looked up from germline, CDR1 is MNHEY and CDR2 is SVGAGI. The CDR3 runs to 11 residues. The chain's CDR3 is CASRYGYEHYF. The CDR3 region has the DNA TGTGCCAGCAGATACGGGTACGAGCACTACTTC.

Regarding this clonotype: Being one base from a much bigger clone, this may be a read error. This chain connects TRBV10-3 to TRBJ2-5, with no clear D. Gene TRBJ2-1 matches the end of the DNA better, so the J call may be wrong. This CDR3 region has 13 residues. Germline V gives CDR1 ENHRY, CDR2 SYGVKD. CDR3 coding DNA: TGTGACATCAGTGAAGGAGACTACAATGAGCAGTTCTTC. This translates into CDISEGDYNEQFF.

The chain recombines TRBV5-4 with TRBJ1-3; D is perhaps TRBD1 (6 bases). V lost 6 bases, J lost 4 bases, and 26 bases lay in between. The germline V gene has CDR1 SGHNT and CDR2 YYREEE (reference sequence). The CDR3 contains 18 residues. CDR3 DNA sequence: TGTGCCAGCAATTTGGGTTCAGGGGCTGTGGCATCGGGAAACACCATATATTTT. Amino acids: CASNLGSGAVASGNTIYF. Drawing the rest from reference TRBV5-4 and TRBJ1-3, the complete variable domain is ETGVTQSPTHLIKTRGQQVTLRCSSQSGHNTVSWYQQALGQGPQFIFQYYREEENGRGNFPPRFSGLQFPNYSSELNVNALELDDSALYLCASNLGSGAVASGNTIYFGEGSWLTVV.

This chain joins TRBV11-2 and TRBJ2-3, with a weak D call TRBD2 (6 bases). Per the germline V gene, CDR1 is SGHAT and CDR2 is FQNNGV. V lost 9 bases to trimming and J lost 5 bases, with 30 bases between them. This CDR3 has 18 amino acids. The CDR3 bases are TGTGCCAGTAGCGGAGTGGTTCCGACAAGGGGTCATGGAGATACGCAGTATTTT. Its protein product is CASSGVVPTRGHGDTQYF.

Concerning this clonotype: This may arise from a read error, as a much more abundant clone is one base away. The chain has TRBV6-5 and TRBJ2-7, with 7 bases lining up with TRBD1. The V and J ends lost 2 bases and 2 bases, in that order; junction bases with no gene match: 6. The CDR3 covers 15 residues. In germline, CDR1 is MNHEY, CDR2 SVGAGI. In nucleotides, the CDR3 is TGTGCCAGCAGTTACGGGGACAGACACCCCTACGAGCAGTACTTC. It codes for CASSYGDRHPYEQYF.